The 6 T cell receptor beta chains given below trace back to one sample, sequenced in a study of blood T cell repertoires in COVID-19. Profiling relied on immunoSEQ multiplex PCR, and the TCRdb table lists in-frame clones only, not all of them. The sample shows about 300,000 clones, 85% of them seen only once. The sequenced sample was PBMCs or T cells enriched from blood (not recorded which). The receptors here all came from a woman in her twenties or thirties who had been exposed to COVID-19.

The rearrangement links TRBV27 to TRBJ1-5; the D is unclear. Trimming took off 5 bases at V and 8 bases at J, with 16 bases between the two ends. There are 14 residues in the CDR3. In germline, CDR1 is MNHEY, CDR2 SMNVEV (reference sequence). DNA for the CDR3: TGTGCCAGCAGTCTCCGCGAGGGTCAGGAGCCCCAGCATTTT. It codes for CASSLREGQEPQHF.

The J gene is TRBJ1-1, the V gene TRBV28; D is ambiguous. The CDR3 runs to 17 residues. CDR1 MDHEN and CDR2 SYDVKM come from the germline V gene. V lost 3 bases, J lost 7 bases, and 24 bases lay in between. The CDR3 DNA reads TGTGCCAGCAGTTTCCGGAGGAAATTAAGGAGTCCGCTTGAAGCTTTCTTT. This codes for CASSFRRKLRSPLEAFF.

This sequence joins TRBV5-1 and TRBJ2-7; a weak D match, TRBD1 (6 bases). V shed 2 bases and J shed 6 bases, with 9 bases lying between them. The germline CDR1 and CDR2 sequences are SGHRS and YFSETQ. The CDR3 length is 12 residues. CDR3 amino acids: CASSFQGPEQYF. The CDR3 nucleotides read TGCGCCAGCAGCTTTCAGGGGCCCGAGCAGTACTTC.

About this clone: This CDR3 is also generated by other DNA sequences in the sample. The chain joins TRBV6-5 to TRBJ2-3; 7 positions match TRBD2. CDR1 is MNHEY, CDR2 SVGAGI, per germline. V lost 6 bases to trimming and J lost 1 base; unmatched junction nucleotides: 4. This CDR3 has 14 residues. CDR3 bases: TGTGCCAGCAGGACGAGCGGGGGCACAGATACGCAGTATTTT. This encodes CASRTSGGTDTQYF.

The rearrangement links TRBV28 to TRBJ1-5; no reliable D call. Between the trimmed V and J ends, which lost 3 bases and 6 bases, there was a span of 24 bases. Germline V gives CDR1 MDHEN, CDR2 SYDVKM. This CDR3 comprises 18 residues. CDR3 residues: CASSLPPWRADVIQPQHF. The CDR3 coding sequence is TGTGCCAGCAGTTTGCCCCCATGGAGGGCTGACGTGATTCAGCCCCAGCATTTT. Full variable domain (rest looked up from reference TRBV28 and TRBJ1-5): DVKVTQSSRYLVKRTGEKVFLECVQDMDHENMFWYRQDPGLGLRLIYFSYDVKMKEKGDIPEGYSVSREKKERFSLILESASTNQTSMYLCASSLPPWRADVIQPQHFGDGTRLSIL.

This chain connects TRBV6-1 to TRBJ1-4; 11 bases match TRBD1. This CDR3 comprises 15 residues. Unmatched junction bases numbered 4, after V lost 5 bases and J lost 5 bases. CDR1 is MNHNS and CDR2 is SASEGT in the germline V gene. The CDR3 loop reads CASSRGDRGNEKLFF. The CDR3 DNA sequence: TGTGCCAGCAGTAGGGGGGACAGGGGGAATGAAAAACTGTTTTTT.